The sequence of this TCR beta chain was determined in a study of T cell responses to AZD1222 COVID-19 vaccine. Study-level points and caveats: Sampled repertoires all dated from after the peak T cell response.

On this clone: The antigen remains undetermined.

The CDR3 runs to 16 residues. Deletions cut 0 bases from V and 2 bases from J, with 12 bases between. Germline CDR1 is KGHSY and CDR2 is FQNENV. Using immunoSEQ multiplex PCR, the repertoire was profiled, and TCRdb retains in-frame clones only, with some absent. Among 140,000 to 150,000 clones listed, approximately 94% were seen once. The sequence derives from an adult in good health. The chain has TRBV16 and TRBJ2-3; tentatively, D is TRBD1 (7 bases). Sequenced material: peripheral blood, taken on day 0 of AZD1222 vaccination. CDR3 in amino acids: CASSQSRDSTTDTQYF. The DNA of the CDR3 is TGTGCCAGCAGCCAATCGCGGGACAGTACCACAGATACGCAGTATTTT.